What follows describes a single TCR beta chain. V was pared by 5 bases and J by 3 bases, with 10 bases of the junction left unmatched. The CDR3 has 17 amino acids. Germline CDR1 is MNHEY and CDR2 is SMNVEV (reference sequence). The data derive from a study of blood T cell repertoires in COVID-19. About the research overall: There were acute and convalescent COVID-19 samples, and they came from the United States, Italy and Spain.

As handled by the study authors: Cell counts per sample came from amplifying reference gene primers. TCRdb keeps only in-frame clones here, not all; method: immunoSEQ multiplex PCR. V, J and clone size are those of that table, while D and trimming were read from the DNA. The sample carries some 160,000 clones, roughly 90% recorded once. Sequenced sample: peripheral blood. This sequence joins TRBV27 and TRBJ2-4; 10 bases line up with TRBD1. The clonotype comes from a man aged 55 to 70 with acute or convalescent COVID-19. CDR3 amino acids: CASSPLDRGQSKNIQYF. Here the CDR3 DNA reads TGTGCCAGCAGTCCACTTGACAGGGGGCAGAGCAAAAACATTCAGTACTTC.